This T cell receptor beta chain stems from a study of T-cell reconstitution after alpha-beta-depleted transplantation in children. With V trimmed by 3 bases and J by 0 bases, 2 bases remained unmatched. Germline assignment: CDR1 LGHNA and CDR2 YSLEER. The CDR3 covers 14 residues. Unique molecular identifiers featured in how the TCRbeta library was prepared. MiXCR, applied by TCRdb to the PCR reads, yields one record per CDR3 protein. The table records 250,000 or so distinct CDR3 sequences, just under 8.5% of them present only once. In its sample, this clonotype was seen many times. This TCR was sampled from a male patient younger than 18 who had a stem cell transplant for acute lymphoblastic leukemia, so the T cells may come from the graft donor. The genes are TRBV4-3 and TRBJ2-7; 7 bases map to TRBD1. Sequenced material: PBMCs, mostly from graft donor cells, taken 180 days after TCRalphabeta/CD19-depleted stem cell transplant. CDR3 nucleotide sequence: TGCGCCAGCAGCCATGGACAGGTCTCCTACGAGCAGTACTTC. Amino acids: CASSHGQVSYEQYF.